This is a list of T cell receptor beta chains from one sample in a study of cytomegalovirus exposure and HLA in healthy donors. Some clones are missing from TCRdb's copy, which holds only in-frame ones; the method was immunoSEQ multiplex PCR. This repertoire shows over 85,000 clones, around 79% found once; its top ten account for roughly 1.2%. The sample consisted of PBMCs. Every receptor here comes from a woman under 40 in good health and CMV-seronegative. Each CDR3 is given with its conserved first and last residue. Each record gives: CDR3 protein, J gene, V gene.

CDR3aa: CASSYGTEGYGYTF
j_gene: TRBJ1-2
v_gene: TRBV6-5

CDR3aa: CATTRDSYEQYF
j_gene: TRBJ2-7
v_gene: TRBV2

CDR3aa: CASTGTSGSYEQYF
j_gene: TRBJ2-7
v_gene: TRBV2

CDR3aa: CASTTPGLADNEQFF
j_gene: TRBJ2-1
v_gene: TRBV10-2

CDR3aa: CASSFKPGGRETQYF
j_gene: TRBJ2-5
v_gene: TRBV7-6

CDR3aa: CASRTGSSRSQYF
j_gene: TRBJ2-3
v_gene: TRBV6-5

CDR3aa: CASSSGQGAETQYF
j_gene: TRBJ2-5
v_gene: TRBV5-1

CDR3aa: CASSPGTASTDTQYF
j_gene: TRBJ2-3
v_gene: TRBV11-3

CDR3aa: CSVEAAGRTVQYF
j_gene: TRBJ2-5
v_gene: TRBV29-1

CDR3aa: CASSAGTAEKLFF
j_gene: TRBJ1-4
v_gene: TRBV9

CDR3aa: CASSLGSQPTYEQYF
j_gene: TRBJ2-7
v_gene: TRBV7-3

CDR3aa: CASSAGLAGGQETQYF
j_gene: TRBJ2-5
v_gene: TRBV9

CDR3aa: CAWRAEGEAFF
j_gene: TRBJ1-1
v_gene: TRBV30

CDR3aa: CAWDGFLERNTEAFF
j_gene: TRBJ1-1
v_gene: TRBV30

CDR3aa: CASSALQGSGELFF
j_gene: TRBJ2-2
v_gene: TRBV7-2

CDR3aa: CASSLVLGQTQFF
j_gene: TRBJ2-1
v_gene: TRBV7-9

CDR3aa: CASSYRGGYTF
j_gene: TRBJ1-2
v_gene: TRBV6-5

CDR3aa: CASSLRGGATEAFF
j_gene: TRBJ1-1
v_gene: TRBV5-1

CDR3aa: CASSFHSGVFSGGDGYTF
j_gene: TRBJ1-2
v_gene: TRBV7-2

CDR3aa: CASSQSGTGVGRTEAFF
j_gene: TRBJ1-1
v_gene: TRBV23-1

CDR3aa: CASSGGQAYEQYF
j_gene: TRBJ2-7
v_gene: TRBV5-5

CDR3aa: CASSFFDMSEQYF
j_gene: TRBJ2-7
v_gene: TRBV28

CDR3aa: CASSIGLAGGPWSYEQYF
j_gene: TRBJ2-7
v_gene: TRBV5-4

CDR3aa: CAGKQGTEAFF
j_gene: TRBJ1-1
v_gene: TRBV30

CDR3aa: CASNWDRKETQYF
j_gene: TRBJ2-5
v_gene: TRBV2

CDR3aa: CASSEARSQTYNEQFF
j_gene: TRBJ2-1
v_gene: TRBV6-1

CDR3aa: CAWSLGQGDSPLHF
j_gene: TRBJ1-6
v_gene: TRBV30

CDR3aa: CASSRDRTGLAPLHF
j_gene: TRBJ1-6
v_gene: TRBV28

CDR3aa: CASSFLPDRASTDTQYF
j_gene: TRBJ2-3
v_gene: TRBV5-1

CDR3aa: CASSSLMNTEAFF
j_gene: TRBJ1-1
v_gene: TRBV7-2

CDR3aa: CASSPSVGHNEKLFF
j_gene: TRBJ1-4
v_gene: TRBV7-6